The 11 T cell receptor beta chains reported below all come from one sample, sequenced in a study of blood T cell repertoires in COVID-19. Profiling relied on immunoSEQ multiplex PCR, and the TCRdb table lists in-frame clones only, not all of them. The sample includes hundreds of thousands of clones, 85% to 90% of them seen just once. Sequences were obtained from peripheral blood. The receptors were sampled from a woman between 45 and 60 years old with COVID-19, enrolled during active disease.

J is TRBJ1-1 and V is TRBV14; D possibly corresponds to TRBD1 (6 bases). V was shortened by 4 bases and J by 1 base, with 13 bases between the two germline ends. This CDR3 is built from 15 residues. CDR1 and CDR2 from the germline V gene are SGHDN and FVKESK. In DNA, the CDR3 is TGTGCCAGCAGCCCGTCCGGGACACCGAACACTGAAGCTTTCTTT. It codes for CASSPSGTPNTEAFF.

The V call is TRBV5-1, the J call TRBJ2-2; 7 nucleotides line up with TRBD2. The CDR3 sequence is 14 residues long. Trimming took 6 bases from V and 3 from J; bases not matched to a gene: 5. CDR1 is SGHRS, CDR2 YFSETQ, per germline. CDR3 DNA: TGCGCCAGCAAAGCGGGGCGTCACACCGGGGAGCTGTTTTTT. Translating it yields CASKAGRHTGELFF.

V usage is TRBV11-3 and J usage is TRBJ2-3; 7 nucleotides match TRBD1. Trimming took 5 bases from V and 4 from J; bases not matched to a gene: 9. In germline, CDR1 is SGHNT, CDR2 YENEEA. The CDR3 runs to 15 residues. The CDR3 bases are TGTGCCAGCAGCCGTCTCGGACAGGTCCCAGATACGCAGTATTTT. Translation: CASSRLGQVPDTQYF.

This clone was recorded only once. This chain uses TRBV4-2 with TRBJ1-2; 8 nucleotides match TRBD1. Germline lookup yields CDR1 LGHNA and CDR2 YNFKEQ. V trimming: 0 bases; J trimming: 6 bases; junction bases outside the gene matches: 9. This CDR3 has 16 amino acids. The CDR3, as DNA: TGTGCCAGCAGCCAAGACCCCGGGACAGGTGTAGATGGCTACACCTTC. Its protein product is CASSQDPGTGVDGYTF.

The DNA of the CDR3 is TGTGCCAGCAGCCAAGGGCGATGGACAGGGAATGGCTACACCTTC. This gives the protein CASSQGRWTGNGYTF. The J gene is TRBJ1-2, the V gene TRBV3-1 (or the pseudogene TRBV3-2), with 8 bases that match TRBD1. The length of the CDR3 is 15 residues. V gave up 1 base and J gave up 6 bases; unmatched junction bases: 7. Germline V gives CDR1 LGHDT, CDR2 YNNKEL (reference sequence).

This clone appeared once. This chain links TRBV7-3 with TRBJ2-1; no definite D call. Germline V CDR1 and CDR2: SGHTA, FQGTGA. This CDR3 contains 13 residues. V dropped 5 bases and J dropped 12 bases, with 17 bases sitting between them. CDR3 DNA sequence: TGTGCCAGCAGCCCTAGACCTGACCCGGTGCAGTTCTTC. This gives the protein CASSPRPDPVQFF.

This CDR3 reads CASSARQGADYGYTF. The CDR3 DNA reads TGCGCCAGCAGCGCACGACAGGGGGCCGACTATGGCTACACCTTC. The rearrangement joins TRBV5-1 to TRBJ1-2; the match to TRBD1 covers 10 bases. The CDR3 is 15 amino acids. Per germline, CDR1 SGHRS and CDR2 YFSETQ. J was trimmed by 3 bases and V by 4 bases; bases with no gene match: 6. The entire variable domain, with the rest obtained from reference TRBV5-1 and TRBJ1-2, is as follows: KAGVTQTPRYLIKTRGQQVTLSCSPISGHRSVSWYQQTPGQGLQFLFEYFSETQRNKGNFPGRFSGRQFSNSRSEMNVSTLELGDSALYLCASSARQGADYGYTFGSGTRLTVV.

The CDR3, as DNA: TGTGCCTGGGACAAGGGGTTGGGGACTGAAGCTTTCTTT. Its translation: CAWDKGLGTEAFF. The chain combines TRBV30 with TRBJ1-1; TRBD1 is a possible D gene (5 bases). V gave up 5 bases and J gave up 5 bases, with 15 bases separating them. CDR3 length equals 13 residues. CDR1 and CDR2 (germline): GTSNPN, SVGIG (reference sequence).

This rearrangement joins TRBV23-1 to TRBJ2-7; the D gene is possibly TRBD1 (6 bases). TRBV23-1 is assigned to the ORF class and has an uncertain function. V lost 8 bases and J 2 bases, leaving 13 bases between the germline ends. This CDR3 contains 13 residues. The CDR3 DNA reads as TGCGCCAGCGTAACAGGGAGAGCCTACGAGCAGTACTTC. Its protein is CASVTGRAYEQYF.

Details on this clone: Within the sample, other DNA sequences also encode this same CDR3. The CDR3 spells CASSLAGQPQHF. CDR3 sequence (DNA): TGTGCCAGCAGCTTAGCCGGGCAGCCCCAGCATTTT. This chain connects TRBV7-8 to TRBJ1-5; no reliable D call. With 0 bases removed from V and 7 bases from J, the gap between germline ends came to 4 bases. Germline V gene lookup returns CDR1 SGHVS and CDR2 FQNEAQ. CDR3 length equals 12 residues.

The J gene is TRBJ1-2, the V gene TRBV29-1; tentatively, D is TRBD1 (5 bases). Germline V lookup: CDR1 SQVTM, CDR2 ANQGSEA. CDR3 length: 17 amino acids. Trimming left V 0 bases short and J 4 bases short, with 21 bases between. The CDR3 loop is CSVEDSQGARTVYGYTF. The CDR3 bases are TGCAGCGTTGAAGATTCCCAGGGCGCCAGGACCGTCTATGGCTACACCTTC.